These 12 T cell receptor beta chains were sequenced from one sample in a study of T-cell reconstitution after alpha-beta-depleted transplantation in children. Using unique molecular identifiers, the investigators prepared the TCRbeta library. In TCRdb, the PCR reads were re-called with MiXCR into one record per CDR3 protein. In the table there are more than 200,000 distinct CDR3 sequences, 20% to 30% of which are singletons. The material was PBMCs, obtained before TCRalphabeta/CD19-depleted stem cell transplant. The receptors shown here come from a girl aged 2-15 years with Fanconi anemia, due to receive a stem cell transplant.

This clonotype was counted a single time. Here the CDR3 DNA reads TGTGCCAGCAGCACTCAGGGACACACTGAAGCTTTCTTT. Translated, it gives CASSTQGHTEAFF. The rearrangement links TRBV7-3 to TRBJ1-1; D might be TRBD1 (5 bases). The length of the CDR3 is 13 residues. V dropped 5 bases and J dropped 3 bases, with 10 bases sitting between them. Germline values: CDR1 SGHTA, CDR2 FQGTGA.

This clonotype was counted only a few times. The chain combines TRBV29-1 with TRBJ1-2, with 7 nucleotides matching TRBD1. This CDR3 has 12 residues. The V and J ends lost 7 bases and 0 bases, in that order; junction bases with no gene match: 2. The germline gives CDR1 SQVTM, CDR2 ANQGSEA. This chain's CDR3 is CSAQGANYGYTF. In nucleotides, the CDR3 is TGCAGCGCCCAGGGGGCTAACTATGGCTACACCTTC.

This clonotype was detected a few times. The rearrangement links TRBV5-1 to TRBJ2-1; D may match TRBD1 or TRBD2 (5 bases each). The length of the CDR3 is 15 residues. The germline V and J ends were trimmed by 5 bases and 2 bases, with 14 bases remaining between them. Germline CDR1 reads SGHRS; CDR2 reads YFSETQ. This CDR3 reads CASSRMGDTYNEQFF. The CDR3 nucleotides read TGCGCCAGCAGTCGGATGGGGGATACCTACAATGAGCAGTTCTTC.

This chain joins TRBV19 and TRBJ2-5, with TRBD1 as a possible D gene (6 bases). Germline V CDR1 and CDR2: LNHDA, SQIVND (reference sequence). Trimming stripped 4 bases from V and 2 bases from J, with 29 bases between. CDR3 size: 20 residues. The CDR3 loop reads CASSTHPSTQGHYIQETQYF. The CDR3 region has the DNA TGTGCCAGTAGTACCCACCCGTCGACACAGGGACATTATATTCAAGAGACCCAGTACTTC. Drawing the rest from reference TRBV19 and TRBJ2-5, the complete variable domain is DGGITQSPKYLFRKEGQNVTLSCEQNLNHDAMYWYRQDPGQGLRLIYYSQIVNDFQKGDIAEGYSVSREKKESFPLTVTSAQKNPTAFYLCASSTHPSTQGHYIQETQYFGPGTRLLVL.

The sample holds many counts of this clonotype. V gene TRBV20-1 combines with J gene TRBJ2-4; 11 positions agree with TRBD2. Germline V gives CDR1 DFQATT, CDR2 SNEGSKA (reference sequence). There are 16 residues in the CDR3. V gave up 0 bases and J gave up 7 bases; unmatched junction bases: 8. The CDR3 spells CSARDRILAGVNIQYF. DNA for the CDR3: TGCAGTGCTAGAGATCGGATACTAGCGGGAGTGAACATTCAGTACTTC.

This chain joins TRBV20-1 and TRBJ2-7; D unresolved. The germline V gene has CDR1 DFQATT and CDR2 SNEGSKA (reference sequence). The length of the CDR3 is 13 residues. V lost 2 bases to trimming and J lost 1 base, with 9 bases between them. The CDR3 DNA is TGCAGTGCTAGAAAGGCTCTATCCTACGAGCAGTACTTC. Translation gives CSARKALSYEQYF.

The chain employs TRBV13 and TRBJ2-5; D assignment may be TRBD1 or TRBD2 (5 bases each). The germline V and J ends were trimmed by 3 bases and 5 bases, with 10 bases remaining between them. Per germline, CDR1 PRHDT and CDR2 FYEKMQ (reference sequence). The length of the CDR3 is 13 residues. This chain's CDR3 is CASSFMGEETQYF. The DNA for the CDR3 is TGTGCCAGCAGCTTCATGGGGGAGGAGACCCAGTACTTC.

V usage is TRBV29-1 and J usage is TRBJ2-7; 9 positions match TRBD2. Per germline, CDR1 SQVTM and CDR2 ANQGSEA. CDR3 size: 14 residues. Trimming took 3 bases from V and 3 from J; bases not matched to a gene: 6. CDR3 in DNA: TGCAGCGTTGACCTTTATAGCGGGGGCTACGAGCAGTACTTC. Translation gives CSVDLYSGGYEQYF.

This rearrangement joins TRBV29-1 to TRBJ2-7; 7 positions agree with TRBD1. Trimming took 4 bases from V and 3 from J; bases not matched to a gene: 6. The CDR3 is 13 amino acids. Germline lookup yields CDR1 SQVTM and CDR2 ANQGSEA. The CDR3 region has the DNA TGCAGCGTTGTCGGACAGGAACTCTACGAGCAGTACTTC. This translates into CSVVGQELYEQYF.

This clonotype occurred many times. The chain uses TRBV29-1 and TRBJ2-7, with D hard to call. CDR3 length: 11 amino acids. Trimming cost V 4 bases and J 2 bases, with 6 bases left between them. Germline CDR1 reads SQVTM; CDR2 reads ANQGSEA. The CDR3 DNA sequence: TGCAGCGTTGGACGGACCTACGAGCAGTACTTC. This translates into CSVGRTYEQYF.

This clonotype was picked up many times. The CDR3 bases are TGTGCCAGCAGCCAAGGAGGACAGGGGTCGTTGGGCTATGGCTACACCTTC. Its translation: CASSQGGQGSLGYGYTF. The rearrangement joins TRBV14 to TRBJ1-2; 9 bases line up with TRBD1. The CDR3 is 17 amino acids. The germline CDR1 and CDR2 sequences are SGHDN and FVKESK. The V segment lost 1 base and the J segment 4 bases; nucleotides outside the gene matches: 10.

This clonotype was counted many times. The rearrangement links TRBV29-1 to TRBJ2-3, with D tentatively TRBD1 (6 bases). Germline loops: CDR1 SQVTM, CDR2 ANQGSEA. V was clipped by 7 bases and J by 2 bases, with 16 bases between them. The CDR3 has 14 amino acids. CDR3 in amino acids: CSAVDRWDTDTQYF. CDR3 DNA sequence: TGCAGCGCAGTCGACAGGTGGGACACAGATACGCAGTATTTT.